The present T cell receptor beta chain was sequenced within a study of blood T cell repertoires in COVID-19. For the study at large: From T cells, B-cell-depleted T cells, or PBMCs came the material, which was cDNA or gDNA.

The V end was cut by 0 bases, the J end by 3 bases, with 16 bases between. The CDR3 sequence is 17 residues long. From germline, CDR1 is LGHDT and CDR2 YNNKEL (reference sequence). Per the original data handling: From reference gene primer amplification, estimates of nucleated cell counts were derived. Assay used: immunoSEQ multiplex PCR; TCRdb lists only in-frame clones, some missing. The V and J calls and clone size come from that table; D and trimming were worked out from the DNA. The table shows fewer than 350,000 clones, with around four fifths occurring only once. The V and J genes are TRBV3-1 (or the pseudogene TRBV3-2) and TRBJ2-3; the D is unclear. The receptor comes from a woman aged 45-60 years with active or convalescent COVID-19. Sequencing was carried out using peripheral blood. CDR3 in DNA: TGTGCCAGCAGCCAAGACACACCGTGGAGTGTAACAGATACGCAGTATTTT. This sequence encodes CASSQDTPWSVTDTQYF.